The rows below give T cell receptor beta chains drawn from one sample of a study of regulatory T cells in long-lasting Graves disease. A single record per CDR3 protein comes from TCRdb applying MiXCR to the multiplex PCR reads. The repertoire includes roughly 400,000 distinct CDR3 sequences, 15% of them detected once, and about 8.3% sits in the top ten. The sample also formed part of further work on T cells in Graves' hyperthyroidism and ophthalmopathy.

Sequenced material: peripheral blood mononuclear cells (PBMCs), taken at new diagnosis, from a patient treated with antithyroid drugs. Receptors originate from a middle-aged woman with Graves disease. The CDR3 runs from the conserved cysteine through the conserved F or W. The D gene is left open where the match is weak. Clone sizes are given selectively: once, few, many, or a class where the clone is expanded.

j_call d_call v_call clone_size cdr3_aa cdr3_nt
TRBJ2-3 TRBD2 TRBV29-1 many CSAPNQAGGPSDTQYF TGCAGCGCTCCAAACCAAGCGGGAGGGCCGTCCGATACGCAGTATTTT
TRBJ2-1 . TRBV29-1 . CSVAGDPTYNEQFF TGCAGCGTTGCAGGGGACCCTACCTACAATGAGCAGTTCTTC
TRBJ2-5 TRBD1 TRBV20-1 few CSAPTGNQETQYF TGCAGTGCTCCGACAGGGAACCAAGAGACCCAGTACTTC
TRBJ1-5 . TRBV11-3 . CASSRRIKNQPQHF TGTGCCAGCAGCCGACGGATAAAAAATCAGCCCCAGCATTTT
TRBJ2-1 TRBD2 TRBV28 many CASSPFMGPSGRFGYNEQFF TGTGCCAGCAGTCCCTTCATGGGGCCTAGCGGGAGGTTTGGGTACAATGAGCAGTTCTTC
TRBJ2-1 TRBD2 TRBV7-9 . CASSYVRLAGVVEQFF TGTGCCAGCAGTTACGTTAGACTAGCGGGAGTGGTTGAGCAGTTCTTC
TRBJ1-1 . TRBV7-3 many CASSSGARVTEAFF TGTGCCAGCAGCTCAGGGGCGCGGGTCACTGAAGCTTTCTTT
TRBJ2-7 . TRBV27 . CASSLRAGDSYEQYF TGTGCCAGCAGTTTAAGGGCAGGAGACTCCTACGAGCAGTACTTC
TRBJ2-7 TRBD1 TRBV2 many CASSPGQGFNEQYF TGTGCCAGCAGTCCGGGACAGGGGTTCAACGAGCAGTACTTC
TRBJ2-7 . TRBV5-1 many CASSLAGVAYEQYF TGCGCCAGCAGCTTGGCCGGTGTGGCCTACGAGCAGTACTTC
TRBJ2-6 . TRBV5-5 few CASSLEVVSGANVLTF TGTGCCAGCAGCTTGGAAGTAGTCTCTGGGGCCAACGTCCTGACTTTC
TRBJ2-2 TRBD2 TRBV9 . CASRLAGNTGELFF TGTGCCAGCAGGCTAGCGGGAAACACCGGGGAGCTGTTTTTT
TRBJ2-7 . TRBV10-3 many CAISADTDTYEQYF TGTGCCATCAGTGCTGACACGGATACTTACGAGCAGTACTTC
TRBJ2-1 . TRBV14 once CASSQGGGENNEQFF TGTGCCAGCAGCCAAGGGGGGGGCGAAAATAATGAGCAGTTCTTC
TRBJ2-2 . TRBV28 . CASTLLVERGTQNTGELFF TGTGCCAGCACCCTCCTAGTCGAGCGTGGGACACAGAACACCGGGGAGCTGTTTTTT
TRBJ2-3 . TRBV3-1 many CASSQERGTTDTQYF TGTGCCAGCAGCCAAGAAAGGGGGACCACAGATACGCAGTATTTT
TRBJ2-1 . TRBV5-1 many CASSLEASIYNEQFF TGCGCCAGCAGCTTGGAAGCTAGCATCTACAATGAGCAGTTCTTC
TRBJ2-3 . TRBV4-3 . CASSQDWGGAPDTQYF TGCGCCAGCAGCCAAGATTGGGGTGGAGCCCCAGATACGCAGTATTTT
TRBJ1-1 . TRBV24-1 . CATSDSMAEAFF TGTGCCACCAGTGACAGTATGGCTGAAGCTTTCTTT
TRBJ1-2 TRBD1 TRBV28 few CASTTPWTGPDYGYTF TGTGCCAGCACTACACCCTGGACAGGGCCAGACTATGGCTACACCTTC
TRBJ2-1 TRBD2 TRBV4-1 few CASSQSPGGEQFF TGCGCCAGCAGCCAATCCCCGGGAGGCGAGCAGTTCTTC
TRBJ1-6 . TRBV4-1 . CASSHLDSINSPLHF TGCGCCAGCAGCCATTTAGACAGTATTAATTCACCCCTCCACTTT
TRBJ2-5 . TRBV19 few CASSIQGTETQYF TGTGCCAGTAGTATACAGGGGACCGAGACCCAGTACTTC
TRBJ2-1 TRBD1 TRBV20-1 many CSASGPRQGSYNEQFF TGCAGTGCTAGTGGCCCTAGACAGGGGTCCTACAATGAGCAGTTCTTC
TRBJ2-7 TRBD2 TRBV7-2 many CASSSTGTSWEQYF TGTGCCAGCAGCTCGACCGGGACTAGTTGGGAGCAGTACTTC
TRBJ1-6 . TRBV7-9 . CASSLAWDPSSPLHF TGTGCCAGCAGCTTAGCTTGGGACCCAAGTTCACCCCTCCACTTT
TRBJ2-5 . TRBV12-3/TRBV12-4 many CASSAQGQLETQYF TGTGCCAGCAGTGCCCAGGGCCAGTTAGAGACCCAGTACTTC
TRBJ2-1 TRBD2 TRBV10-2 many CASTSGTSRSNEQFF TGCGCCAGCACGTCCGGGACTAGCCGGTCCAATGAGCAGTTCTTC
TRBJ2-7 . TRBV20-1 many CSARRGRATYEQYF TGCAGTGCTAGAAGGGGGAGGGCCACCTACGAGCAGTACTTC
TRBJ2-7 TRBD1 TRBV28 many CASTTGAAEQYF TGTGCCAGCACCACAGGGGCAGCCGAGCAGTACTTC
TRBJ2-3 . TRBV28 . CASSRDLTGTQYF TGTGCCAGCAGCCGCGATCTGACAGGTACGCAGTATTTT
TRBJ2-4 . TRBV7-9 many CASSLVDGGKNIQYF TGTGCCAGCAGCTTAGTAGACGGGGGCAAAAACATTCAGTACTTC
TRBJ2-7 . TRBV19 large CASSIAIHYEQYF TGTGCCAGTAGCATAGCGATCCACTACGAGCAGTACTTC
TRBJ1-1 TRBD1 TRBV19 many CASLTGGTNTEAFF TGTGCCAGTCTGACAGGGGGAACCAACACTGAAGCTTTCTTT
TRBJ2-7 . TRBV20-1 many CSALPDSSYEQYF TGCAGTGCTCTCCCGGACAGCTCCTACGAGCAGTACTTC
TRBJ2-3 TRBD2 TRBV12-3/TRBV12-4 many CASNPTSGTDTQYF TGTGCCAGCAACCCGACTAGCGGGACAGATACGCAGTATTTT
TRBJ2-3 . TRBV6-1 many CASSEAKTATDTQYF TGTGCCAGCAGTGAGGCGAAGACAGCCACAGATACGCAGTATTTT
TRBJ2-7 . TRBV19 . CASTSWDSYEQYF TGTGCCAGTACCTCTTGGGACTCCTACGAGCAGTACTTC
TRBJ1-4 . TRBV5-5 few CASSLEGSLFRTNEKLFF TGTGCCAGCAGCTTGGAAGGGTCTCTGTTCCGAACTAATGAAAAACTGTTTTTT
TRBJ2-7 . TRBV13 few CASSQGEALPYEQYF TGTGCCAGCAGCCAGGGGGAGGCTTTACCTTACGAGCAGTACTTC
TRBJ2-7 TRBD2 TRBV29-1 . CSANSGRAPYEQYF TGCAGCGCCAATAGCGGGAGGGCTCCCTACGAGCAGTACTTC
TRBJ2-7 . TRBV12-3/TRBV12-4 many CASSLEGRGVYEQYF TGTGCCAGCAGTTTAGAGGGCAGGGGAGTCTACGAGCAGTACTTC
TRBJ2-3 TRBD2 TRBV18 many CASSPSSGTLDTQYF TGTGCCAGCTCACCGTCTAGCGGGACCCTCGATACGCAGTATTTT
TRBJ2-1 TRBD2 TRBV12-3/TRBV12-4 many CASRMGLAGYNEQFF TGTGCCAGCAGGATGGGACTAGCGGGATACAATGAGCAGTTCTTC
TRBJ1-2 . TRBV6-1 . CASRRSETYGYTF TGTGCCAGCCGAAGATCAGAAACCTATGGCTACACCTTC
TRBJ1-2 . TRBV6-1 many CASRTLAVGYTF TGTGCCAGCAGGACCCTTGCGGTTGGCTACACCTTC
TRBJ2-1 TRBD1 TRBV19 few CASAWILDRGRNEQFF TGTGCCAGTGCCTGGATCTTGGACAGGGGGCGAAATGAGCAGTTCTTC
TRBJ2-2 TRBD2 TRBV7-9 few CASSLAHPGLAGVFNTGELFF TGTGCCAGCAGCTTAGCACACCCGGGACTAGCGGGAGTGTTTAACACCGGGGAGCTGTTTTTT
TRBJ1-2 TRBD1 TRBV30 . CAWSYRGIYGYTF TGTGCCTGGAGTTACAGGGGGATCTATGGCTACACCTTC
TRBJ2-7 . TRBV28 . CASSSASLLYEQYF TGTGCCAGCAGTTCCGCCTCACTGCTTTACGAGCAGTACTTC
TRBJ1-2 . TRBV13 . CASSLGGGIAGYTF TGTGCCAGCAGCTTAGGCGGCGGGATAGCGGGCTACACCTTC